These 3 T cell receptor beta chains share one sample of origin, sequenced in a study of HIV-infected children after antiretroviral therapy interruption. Unique molecular identifiers were included in an RNA-based 3' RACE TCR library. A single record per CDR3 protein comes from TCRdb applying MiXCR to the 3' RACE reads. This sample has over 35,000 distinct CDR3 sequences, with 5% to 8% found just once. Treatment: PENTA 11 planned treatment interruption arm or continuous ART arm. Material: CD45RA+ CD4+ T cells from PBMCs, pooled from several time points, obtained from a donor given antiretroviral therapy, either interrupted or continuous. Subset here: naive CD4+ CD45RA+ CD45RO- T cells. The receptors originated from a pool of human donors with HIV.

This clonotype was seen repeatedly, ten times or more. The chain combines TRBV2 with TRBJ2-3; 9 bases are a match to TRBD2. Looked up from germline, CDR1 is SNHLY and CDR2 is FYNNEI. The V gene end was trimmed by 8 bases and the J gene end by 2 bases; junction bases not matched to a gene: 11. The length of the CDR3 is 16 residues. The CDR3 nucleotides are TGTGCCAGCGGGTCACGGAGCGGGGGGACCACAGATACGCAGTATTTT. This codes for CASGSRSGGTTDTQYF.

This clonotype appeared many times. The CDR3 DNA reads TGCAGTGCTAGAGAACAGGGTGGAAGCAATCAGCCCCAGCATTTT. Protein: CSAREQGGSNQPQHF. This sequence joins TRBV20-1 and TRBJ1-5; D perhaps matches TRBD1 (6 bases). V was shortened by 0 bases and J by 1 base, with 10 bases between the two germline ends. This CDR3 spans 15 amino acids. The germline gives CDR1 DFQATT, CDR2 SNEGSKA (reference sequence).

Many counts were recorded for this clonotype. This chain joins TRBV11-2 and TRBJ2-2; TRBD1 might be the D (6 bases). Trimming removed 3 bases at V and 2 bases at J, with 25 bases between. The germline V gene encodes CDR1 SGHAT and CDR2 FQNNGV. CDR3 length: 20 amino acids. CDR3 bases: TGTGCCAGCAGCTTGGGGTGGGGCAGGGGTCTTCCGATTAACACCGGGGAGCTGTTTTTT. As protein: CASSLGWGRGLPINTGELFF. The variable domain in full, with the rest retrieved from reference TRBV11-2 and TRBJ2-2, is EAGVAQSPRYKIIEKRQSVAFWCNPISGHATLYWYQQILGQGPKLLIQFQNNGVVDDSQLPKDRFSAERLKGVDSTLKIQPAKLEDSAVYLCASSLGWGRGLPINTGELFFGEGSRLTVL.